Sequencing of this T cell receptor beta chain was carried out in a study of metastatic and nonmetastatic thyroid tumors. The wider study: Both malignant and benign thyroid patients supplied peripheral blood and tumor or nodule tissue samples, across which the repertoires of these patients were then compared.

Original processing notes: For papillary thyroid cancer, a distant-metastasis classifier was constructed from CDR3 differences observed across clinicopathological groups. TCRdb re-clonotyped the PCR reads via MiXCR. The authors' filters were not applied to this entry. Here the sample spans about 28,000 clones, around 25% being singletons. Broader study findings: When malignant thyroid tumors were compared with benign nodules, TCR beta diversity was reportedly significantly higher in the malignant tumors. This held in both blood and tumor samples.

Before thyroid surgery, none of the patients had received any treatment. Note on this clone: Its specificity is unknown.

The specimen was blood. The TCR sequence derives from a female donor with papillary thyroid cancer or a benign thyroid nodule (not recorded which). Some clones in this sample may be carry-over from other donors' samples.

The CDR3, as DNA: TGCAGTGCTAGAGGTGGCGGAGAAATTGAGCAGTTCTTC. This translates into CSARGGGEIEQFF. The gene calls are TRBV20-1 and TRBJ2-1; D uncertain. Germline assignment: CDR1 DFQATT and CDR2 SNEGSKA (reference sequence). This CDR3 has 13 amino acids. Trimming took 1 base from V and 9 from J, leaving 13 bases between them.